These 29 T cell receptor beta chains share one sample of origin, sequenced in a study of T cell responses to AZD1222 COVID-19 vaccine (dated by TCRdb to 2020 to 2022). Library generation was performed with the immunoSEQ multiplex PCR assay. TCRdb limited this immuneACCESS table to in-frame rearrangements with V and J called. A share of clones is missing; checked studies link under half to unresolved V genes, and the rest is unexplained. The sample data list 150,000 to 200,000 clones, and 80% to 90% of these were observed just once. 4.3% of the sample rests with the top ten. The time point label corresponds to: about 28 days (+/-7) after the second vaccine dose. What this sample's treatment or condition label stands for: meningococcal conjugate vaccine given as trial control. The source material was peripheral blood, sampled 28 days after the second dose of the MenACWY control vaccine. The receptors were gathered from an adult who received the MenACWY meningococcal vaccine as a control.

The V gene is TRBV3-1 (or the pseudogene TRBV3-2), the J gene TRBJ1-2; tentatively, D is TRBD1 (6 bases). CDR3 size: 15 residues. Germline V gives CDR1 LGHDT, CDR2 YNNKEL (reference sequence). Trimming shortened V by 1 base and J by 4 bases, and 13 bases separated the two germline ends. This CDR3 is CASSQGGQETYGYTF. Here the CDR3 DNA reads TGTGCCAGCAGCCAAGGGGGGCAGGAGACCTATGGCTACACCTTC.

The J gene is TRBJ2-2, the V gene TRBV9; no clear D. Trimming removed 4 bases at V and 6 bases at J, with 16 bases between. This CDR3 comprises 15 residues. Germline CDR1 and CDR2: SGDLS and YYNGEE. CDR3 loop: CASSSTDGWAGELFF. Written as DNA, the CDR3 is TGTGCCAGCAGCTCCACGGATGGGTGGGCCGGGGAGCTGTTTTTT.

Written as DNA, the CDR3 is TGTGCCAGTAGACTTCGACAGGCAAGCTCCTACGAGCAGTACTTC. Protein sequence: CASRLRQASSYEQYF. This chain links TRBV19 with TRBJ2-7; TRBD1 might be the D (6 bases). The germline V gene has CDR1 LNHDA and CDR2 SQIVND (reference sequence). This CDR3 has 15 amino acids. The germline V and J ends were trimmed by 6 bases and 0 bases, with 15 bases remaining between them.

In regard to this clone: Other DNA sequences in this sample translate to the same CDR3. The chain's CDR3 is CASSVDGDTEAFF. As DNA, the CDR3 is TGTGCCAGCAGCGTAGATGGGGACACTGAAGCTTTCTTT. The chain recombines TRBV9 with TRBJ1-1; D unresolved. Trimming cost V 0 bases and J 3 bases, with 6 bases left between them. The CDR3 runs 13 residues. CDR1 and CDR2 from the germline V gene are SGDLS and YYNGEE.

V and J are TRBV9 and TRBJ1-6, with D tentatively TRBD1 (5 bases). Germline-derived CDR1 and CDR2 are SGDLS and YYNGEE. V was shortened by 0 bases and J by 9 bases, with 10 bases between the two germline ends. This CDR3 has 14 residues. The CDR3: CASSVGYGASPLHF. CDR3 coding DNA: TGTGCCAGCAGCGTAGGCTACGGGGCTTCACCCCTCCACTTT.

The J gene is TRBJ2-5, the V gene TRBV19, with TRBD2 matching over 7 bases. The CDR3 contains 13 residues. Germline lookup yields CDR1 LNHDA and CDR2 SQIVND (reference sequence). V was clipped by 3 bases and J by 5 bases; unmatched bases: 3. The CDR3 reads CASSMGGIETQYF. The CDR3 DNA reads TGTGCCAGTAGTATGGGAGGGATTGAGACCCAGTACTTC. The whole variable domain, remainder taken from reference TRBV19 and TRBJ2-5, is DGGITQSPKYLFRKEGQNVTLSCEQNLNHDAMYWYRQDPGQGLRLIYYSQIVNDFQKGDIAEGYSVSREKKESFPLTVTSAQKNPTAFYLCASSMGGIETQYFGPGTRLLVL.

This rearrangement joins TRBV5-4 to TRBJ2-3; D call uncertain. CDR1 SGHNT and CDR2 YYREEE come from the germline V gene (reference sequence). The CDR3 runs to 14 residues. Trimming left V 4 bases short and J 3 bases short, with 12 bases between. The CDR3 bases are TGTGCCAGCAGCGGGATCTTGGGGACAGATACGCAGTATTTT. Protein product: CASSGILGTDTQYF.

The V and J genes are TRBV28 and TRBJ1-6, with 8 bases that match TRBD1. V trimming: 7 bases; J trimming: 5 bases; junction bases outside the gene matches: 13. Germline CDR1 reads MDHEN; CDR2 reads SYDVKM. CDR3 length equals 17 residues. The CDR3 spells CASISSQGGEDNSPLHF. The CDR3 nucleotides read TGTGCCAGCATCTCCTCACAGGGGGGTGAGGATAATTCACCCCTCCACTTT.

V is TRBV24-1 and J is TRBJ2-2; 9 positions agree with TRBD2. The CDR3 runs 18 residues. The germline V gene has CDR1 KGHDR and CDR2 SFDVKD. The V and J ends lost 1 base and 4 bases, in that order; junction bases with no gene match: 9. The DNA for the CDR3 is TGTGCCACCAGTGATTTTACACTTAGCGGGAGACCCACCGGGGAGCTGTTTTTT. This codes for CATSDFTLSGRPTGELFF.

V is TRBV6-6 and J is TRBJ2-1, with D perhaps matching TRBD2 (6 bases). V dropped 4 bases and J dropped 3 bases, with 13 bases sitting between them. The CDR3 has 15 residues. CDR1 is MNHNY and CDR2 is SVGAGI in the germline V gene (reference sequence). The CDR3 nucleotides read TGTGCCAGCAGTTTTCTGGGGGGTCGCTACAATGAGCAGTTCTTC. Translated, it gives CASSFLGGRYNEQFF.

The J gene is TRBJ2-7, the V gene TRBV30, with 7 bases fitting TRBD2. The junction had 4 bases not matched to a gene; V was cut back by 5 bases and J by 3 bases. Germline V gene lookup returns CDR1 GTSNPN and CDR2 SVGIG (reference sequence). The CDR3 length is 12 residues. The DNA of the CDR3 is TGTGCCTGGGGGAGGGGACGCTACGAGCAGTACTTC. Amino acids: CAWGRGRYEQYF.

The V and J genes are TRBV18 and TRBJ2-1; D not certain. V was shortened by 3 bases and J by 5 bases, with 20 bases between the two germline ends. The CDR3 has 17 amino acids. The germline V gene has CDR1 KGHSH and CDR2 LQKENI. CDR3 in DNA: TGTGCCAGCTCACCGACCATGGTCACCTTAATAAACAATGAGCAGTTCTTC. Residues: CASSPTMVTLINNEQFF.

The chain employs TRBV6-2 or TRBV6-3 and TRBJ1-5; possibly TRBD1 for D (6 bases). There are 13 residues in the CDR3. V lost 5 bases and J 7 bases, leaving 12 bases between the germline ends. Germline V gene data show CDR1 as MNHEY and CDR2 as SVGEGT. The CDR3: CASSPHRVQPQHF. CDR3 sequence (DNA): TGTGCCAGCAGTCCCCACAGGGTACAGCCCCAGCATTTT.

The chain couples TRBV29-1 to TRBJ2-7; the D is unclear. Germline-derived CDR1 and CDR2 are SQVTM and ANQGSEA. The CDR3 has 12 residues. Trimming removed 4 bases at V and 4 bases at J, with 11 bases between. The CDR3 is CSVVGQPYEQYF. The CDR3 DNA follows: TGCAGCGTTGTGGGTCAGCCTTACGAGCAGTACTTC.

This chain's CDR3 is CASSRLVGANVLTF. As DNA, the CDR3 is TGTGCCAGTAGTAGACTCGTGGGGGCCAACGTCCTGACTTTC. This rearrangement joins TRBV19 to TRBJ2-6; D gene uncertain. V lost 4 bases and J lost 4, with 8 bases in between. CDR1 is LNHDA, CDR2 SQIVND, per germline (reference sequence). CDR3 length equals 14 residues.

The chain uses TRBV20-1 and TRBJ1-2; D unresolved. V was cut by 5 bases and J by 8 bases, with 12 bases left in between. CDR3 size: 11 residues. Germline CDR1 and CDR2: DFQATT and SNEGSKA (reference sequence). Here the CDR3 reads CSAQTPGGYTF. The DNA for the CDR3 is TGCAGTGCTCAAACGCCTGGCGGCTACACCTTC.

The chain recombines TRBV5-1 with TRBJ2-7; D tentatively fits TRBD1 or TRBD2 (5 bases each). V was cut by 4 bases and J by 2 bases, with 13 bases left in between. Germline CDR1 reads SGHRS; CDR2 reads YFSETQ. The CDR3 is 14 amino acids. The CDR3 sequence: CASSPGTGTYEQYF. The CDR3 nucleotides read TGCGCCAGCAGCCCCGGGACGGGGACCTACGAGCAGTACTTC.

In this sample, this clone turned up a few times. J is TRBJ2-3 and V is TRBV16; 9 bases align to TRBD2. Trimming removed 4 bases from V and 5 bases from J; junction bases left unmatched: 4. Germline CDR1 reads KGHSY; CDR2 reads FQNENV. This CDR3 comprises 14 residues. CDR3 sequence reads: CASSLRLAVDTQYF. Written as DNA, the CDR3 is TGTGCCAGCAGCCTGAGACTAGCGGTAGATACGCAGTATTTT.

The chain couples TRBV27 to TRBJ1-2, with D possibly TRBD1 on 5 matching bases. The CDR3 spans 15 residues. Between the trimmed V and J ends, which lost 4 bases and 2 bases, there was a span of 14 bases. CDR1 is MNHEY and CDR2 is SMNVEV in the germline V gene (reference sequence). The CDR3 is CASSSPGGNNYGYTF. CDR3 DNA: TGTGCCAGCAGTTCCCCCGGGGGGAACAACTATGGCTACACCTTC.

V gene TRBV14 combines with J gene TRBJ1-5; D is undetermined. With 11 bases removed from V and 4 bases from J, the gap between germline ends came to 3 bases. The V gene's germline CDR1 is SGHDN and CDR2 FVKESK. The CDR3 has 9 residues. The CDR3 reads CAGNQPQHF. The CDR3 DNA reads TGTGCCGGAAATCAGCCCCAGCATTTT.

The chain links TRBV4-3 to TRBJ2-1; D is uncertain. Trimming cost V 3 bases and J 5 bases, with 8 bases left between them. From germline, CDR1 is LGHNA and CDR2 YSLEER. The CDR3 is 13 residues long. CDR3 sequence reads: CASSHARNNEQFF. Written as DNA, the CDR3 is TGCGCCAGCAGCCACGCCCGTAACAATGAGCAGTTCTTC.

V usage is TRBV2 and J usage is TRBJ2-2; 9 nucleotides agree with TRBD2. Germline values: CDR1 SNHLY, CDR2 FYNNEI. The CDR3 runs 15 residues. The V gene end was trimmed by 4 bases and the J gene end by 5 bases; junction bases not matched to a gene: 5. The CDR3, as DNA: TGTGCCAGCAGTGTGAGCGGGAGGTCTACCGGGGAGCTGTTTTTT. Amino acid sequence: CASSVSGRSTGELFF.

This chain uses TRBV20-1 with TRBJ1-1; the D is unclear. This CDR3 spans 9 amino acids. The germline V gene has CDR1 DFQATT and CDR2 SNEGSKA (reference sequence). Trimming stripped 2 bases from V and 7 bases from J, with 2 bases between. DNA for the CDR3: TGCAGTGCTAGATTTGAAGCTTTCTTT. It is translated as CSARFEAFF.

This clone came up once. The J gene is TRBJ1-1, the V gene TRBV10-2; the D gene is possibly TRBD1 (5 bases). The CDR3 sequence is 13 residues long. CDR1 is WSHSY, CDR2 SAAADI, per germline. V lost 2 bases and J 3 bases, leaving 7 bases between the germline ends. CDR3 protein: CASSEVTDTEAFF. CDR3 DNA sequence: TGCGCCAGCAGTGAGGTGACAGACACTGAAGCTTTCTTT.

The chain links TRBV5-1 to TRBJ2-3; 9 nucleotides match TRBD1. The CDR3 is 14 amino acids. CDR1 SGHRS and CDR2 YFSETQ come from the germline V gene. The V segment lost 5 bases and the J segment 0 bases; nucleotides outside the gene matches: 1. The CDR3 reads CASRGQGSTDTQYF. DNA for the CDR3: TGCGCCAGCAGGGGACAGGGCAGCACAGATACGCAGTATTTT.

The chain joins TRBV18 to TRBJ2-4; D is unclear. Germline assignment: CDR1 KGHSH and CDR2 LQKENI. V was cut by 3 bases and J by 6 bases, with 6 bases left in between. This CDR3 region has 12 residues. As DNA, the CDR3 is TGTGCCAGCTCACCCTCCCTAAACATTCAGTACTTC. It codes for CASSPSLNIQYF.

The chain uses TRBV5-4 and TRBJ1-2; tentative D call: TRBD1 (6 bases). With 4 bases removed from V and 8 bases from J, the gap between germline ends came to 15 bases. This CDR3 contains 13 residues. Looked up from germline, CDR1 is SGHNT and CDR2 is YYREEE (reference sequence). The CDR3 region has the DNA TGTGCCAGCAGCCGGACAGAGTTGTCGGGCTACACCTTC. Protein product: CASSRTELSGYTF.

The chain has TRBV27 and TRBJ1-5; no definite D call. The germline gives CDR1 MNHEY, CDR2 SMNVEV (reference sequence). CDR3 size: 14 residues. The V gene lost 6 bases and the J gene lost 1 base, with 10 bases spanning the gap. CDR3 in DNA: TGTGCCAGCAGCCGAGAACGAAGCAATCAGCCCCAGCATTTT. Translated: CASSRERSNQPQHF.

CDR3 DNA sequence: TGCGCCAGCAGCTTGTTCCCCGGGGGTAGCGGGAGAGGTTGGAACGAGCAGTACTTC. It codes for CASSLFPGGSGRGWNEQYF. The chain uses TRBV5-1 and TRBJ2-7; 9 bases line up with TRBD2. V shed 1 base, J shed 5 bases, and the junction held 19 bases outside the gene matches. The germline V gene encodes CDR1 SGHRS and CDR2 YFSETQ. This CDR3 has 19 residues.